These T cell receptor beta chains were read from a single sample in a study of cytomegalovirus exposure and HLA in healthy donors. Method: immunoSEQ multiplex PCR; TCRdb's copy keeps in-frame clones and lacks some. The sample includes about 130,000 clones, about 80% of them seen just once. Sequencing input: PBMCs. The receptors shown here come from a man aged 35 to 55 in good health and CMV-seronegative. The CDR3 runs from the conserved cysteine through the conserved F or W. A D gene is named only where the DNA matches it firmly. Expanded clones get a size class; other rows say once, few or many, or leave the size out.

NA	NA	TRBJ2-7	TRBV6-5	CASSYLSGSYEQYF	TGTGCCAGCAGTTACCTTTCAGGGTCCTACGAGCAGTACTTC
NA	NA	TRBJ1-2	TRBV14	CASSQAMDYGYTF	TGTGCCAGCAGCCAGGCCATGGACTATGGCTACACCTTC
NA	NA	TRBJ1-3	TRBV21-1	CAIRGPGGSGNTIYF	TGTGCCATCAGGGGTCCGGGGGGATCTGGAAACACCATATATTTT
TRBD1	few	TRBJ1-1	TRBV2	CASSEGQGLNTEAFF	TGTGCCAGCAGTGAGGGACAGGGGTTGAACACTGAAGCTTTCTTT
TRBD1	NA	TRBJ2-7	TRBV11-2	CASRQGQDQYF	TGTGCCAGCAGACAGGGGCAGGACCAGTACTTC
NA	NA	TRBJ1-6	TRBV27	CASSPSGSSYNSPLHF	TGTGCCAGCAGTCCCTCGGGGAGCTCCTATAATTCACCCCTCCACTTT
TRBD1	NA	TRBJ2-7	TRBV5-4	CASSKNRGYEQYF	TGTGCCAGCAGCAAGAACAGGGGTTACGAGCAGTACTTC
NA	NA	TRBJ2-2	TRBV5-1	CASSGSGRGTTGELFF	TGCGCCAGCAGCGGATCGGGCAGGGGAACAACCGGGGAGCTGTTTTTT
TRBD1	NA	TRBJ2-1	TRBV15	CATSSYPGTEPYNEQFF	TGTGCCACCAGCTCCTACCCGGGGACAGAGCCCTACAATGAGCAGTTCTTC
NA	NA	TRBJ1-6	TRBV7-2	CASSFEKLNNSPLHF	TGTGCCAGCAGCTTCGAGAAGCTGAATAATTCACCCCTCCACTTT
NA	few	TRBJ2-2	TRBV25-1	CASSEADWSTGELFF	TGTGCCAGCAGTGAAGCGGACTGGTCCACCGGGGAGCTGTTTTTT
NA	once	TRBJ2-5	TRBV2	CASSEERGPQYF	TGTGCCAGCAGTGAAGAGCGAGGCCCCCAGTACTTC
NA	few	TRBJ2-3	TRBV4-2	CASSQDGSGTDTQYF	TGTGCCAGCAGCCAAGATGGATCAGGGACAGATACGCAGTATTTT
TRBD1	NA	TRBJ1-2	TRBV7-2	CASSSGQGYGYTF	TGTGCCAGCAGCTCAGGACAGGGATATGGCTACACCTTC
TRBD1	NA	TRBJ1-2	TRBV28	CASRQQGDDGYTF	TGTGCCAGCAGGCAACAGGGGGACGATGGCTACACCTTC
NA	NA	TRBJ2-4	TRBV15	CATSREAGVSIQYF	TGTGCCACCAGCAGAGAGGCAGGGGTGAGCATTCAGTACTTC
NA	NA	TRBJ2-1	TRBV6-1	CASSEGGERREQFF	TGTGCCAGCAGTGAAGGGGGGGAGCGAAGGGAGCAGTTCTTC
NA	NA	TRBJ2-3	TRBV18	CASSTRQVDTDTQYF	TGTGCCAGCTCAACCCGACAGGTAGACACAGATACGCAGTATTTT
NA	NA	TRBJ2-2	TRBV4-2	CASSIFSGTNTGELFF	TGTGCCAGCAGCATCTTTAGCGGTACGAACACCGGGGAGCTGTTTTTT
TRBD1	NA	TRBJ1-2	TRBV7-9	CASSLAAGQDHGYTF	TGTGCCAGCAGCTTAGCCGCGGGACAGGACCATGGCTACACCTTC
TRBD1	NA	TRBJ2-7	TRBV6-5	CASSIRDSYEQYF	TGTGCCAGCAGTATCCGGGACAGCTACGAGCAGTACTTC
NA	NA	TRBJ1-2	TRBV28	CASSFQGLYGYTF	TGTGCCAGCAGTTTCCAGGGGCTCTATGGCTACACCTTC
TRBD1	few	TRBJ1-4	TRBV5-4	CASSGTGSNEKLFF	TGTGCCAGCAGCGGGACAGGATCTAATGAAAAACTGTTTTTT
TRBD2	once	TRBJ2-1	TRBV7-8	CASSPLAGGPGNEQFF	TGTGCCAGCAGCCCTCTAGCGGGAGGGCCGGGGAATGAGCAGTTCTTC
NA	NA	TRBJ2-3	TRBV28	CASSSRGGTDTQYF	TGTGCCAGCAGTTCGCGGGGTGGGACAGATACGCAGTATTTT
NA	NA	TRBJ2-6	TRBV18	CASSPTGDNSGANVLTF	TGTGCCAGCTCACCAACGGGAGACAACTCTGGGGCCAACGTCCTGACTTTC
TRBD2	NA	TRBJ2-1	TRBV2	CASRAGLASVEQFF	TGTGCCAGCAGGGCGGGACTAGCGTCGGTGGAGCAGTTCTTC
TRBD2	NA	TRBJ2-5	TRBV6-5	CASSSGGGKYQETQYF	TGTGCCAGCAGTTCTGGCGGGGGGAAGTACCAAGAGACCCAGTACTTC
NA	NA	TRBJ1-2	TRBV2	CASSQTTNYGYTF	TGTGCCAGCAGCCAGACTACTAACTATGGCTACACCTTC
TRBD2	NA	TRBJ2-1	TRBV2	CASRRASGGTWGEQFF	TGTGCCAGCAGGAGGGCTAGCGGGGGGACCTGGGGTGAGCAGTTCTTC
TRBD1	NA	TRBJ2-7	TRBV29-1	CSVDGQGYEQYF	TGCAGCGTTGACGGACAGGGCTACGAGCAGTACTTC
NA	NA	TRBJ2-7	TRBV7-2	CASSPSTEQYF	TGTGCCAGCAGCCCCTCTACCGAGCAGTACTTC
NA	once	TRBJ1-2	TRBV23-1	CANPTVLYGYTF	TGCGCCAACCCAACAGTCCTCTATGGCTACACCTTC
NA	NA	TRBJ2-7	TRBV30	CAWSPRWDEQYF	TGTGCCTGGAGTCCCAGGTGGGACGAGCAGTACTTC
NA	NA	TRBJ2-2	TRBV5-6	CASSLLGEPSGELFF	TGTGCCAGCAGCTTGCTAGGGGAACCCAGCGGGGAGCTGTTTTTT
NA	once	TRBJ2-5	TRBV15	CATSRGMRETQYF	TGTGCCACCAGCAGAGGGATGAGGGAGACCCAGTACTTC
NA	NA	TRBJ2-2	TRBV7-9	CASSLFGRSETGELFF	TGTGCCAGCAGCTTATTTGGCAGATCGGAGACCGGGGAGCTGTTTTTT
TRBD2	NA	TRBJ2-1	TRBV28	CASSFGGGELSYNEQFF	TGTGCCAGCAGTTTTGGGGGGGGAGAGTTATCCTACAATGAGCAGTTCTTC
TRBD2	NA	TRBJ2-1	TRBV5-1	CASSFSLAGVNEQFF	TGCGCCAGCAGCTTCTCCCTAGCGGGAGTTAATGAGCAGTTCTTC
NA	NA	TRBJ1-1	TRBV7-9	CASSLGQEMNTEAFF	TGTGCCAGCAGCTTAGGACAGGAGATGAACACTGAAGCTTTCTTT
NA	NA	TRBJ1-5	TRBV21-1	CASTTRNSNQPQHF	TGTGCCAGCACCACAAGAAATAGCAATCAGCCCCAGCATTTT